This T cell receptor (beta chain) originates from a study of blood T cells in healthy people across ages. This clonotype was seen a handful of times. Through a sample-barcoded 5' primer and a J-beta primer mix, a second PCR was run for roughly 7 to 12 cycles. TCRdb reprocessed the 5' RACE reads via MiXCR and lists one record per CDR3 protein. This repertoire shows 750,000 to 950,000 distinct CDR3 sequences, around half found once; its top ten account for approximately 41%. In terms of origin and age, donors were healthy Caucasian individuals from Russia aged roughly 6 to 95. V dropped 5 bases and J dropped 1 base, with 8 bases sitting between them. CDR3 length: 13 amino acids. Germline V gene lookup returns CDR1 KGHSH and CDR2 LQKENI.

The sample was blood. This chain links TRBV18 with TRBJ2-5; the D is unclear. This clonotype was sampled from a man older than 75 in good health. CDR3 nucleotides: TGTGCCAGCTCATTCGGATTCCAAGAGACCCAGTACTTC. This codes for CASSFGFQETQYF.